This TCR beta chain was profiled in a study of T cell responses to AZD1222 COVID-19 vaccine. Remarks on this clone: Its target is not known.

Overall study findings and caveats: Clonal diversity was possibly underestimated, and the donors were mostly white British, with more females.

The repertoire was sequenced with immunoSEQ multiplex PCR; TCRdb's copy has only in-frame clones and lacks some. The sample has under 170,000 clones; around 94% are singletons. V shed 5 bases and J shed 4 bases, with 8 bases lying between them. This CDR3 comprises 12 residues. CDR1 and CDR2 (germline): SGHTA, FQGNSA. The sample consisted of peripheral blood, taken on day 0 of AZD1222 vaccination. The clonotype was recovered from an adult in good health. The chain employs TRBV7-2 and TRBJ1-2; no clear D gene. In nucleotides, the CDR3 is TGTGCCAGCAGCGTCCCTGGCTATGGCTACACCTTC. Amino acids: CASSVPGYGYTF.